Listed below are T cell receptor beta chains from one sample, sequenced in a study of cytomegalovirus exposure and HLA in healthy donors. TCRdb keeps only in-frame clones here, not all; method: immunoSEQ multiplex PCR. The table lists approximately 91,000 clones, about 80% of them singletons. The sequenced sample was PBMCs. Every receptor here comes from a human donor in good health. Both conserved end residues are part of each CDR3. Each record gives: D gene, clone size, V gene, J gene, CDR3 protein, CDR3 DNA. The D gene is left open where the match is weak. Where a row states a size, it is once, few, many or the class of an expanded clone; other rows omit it.

>-|-|TRBV9|TRBJ1-2
CASSVVPTANYGYTF
TGTGCCAGCAGCGTAGTGCCGACAGCTAACTATGGCTACACCTTC
>TRBD1|-|TRBV4-2|TRBJ1-2
CASSPRTGGDYGYTF
TGTGCCAGCAGCCCCCGGACAGGAGGGGATTATGGCTACACCTTC
>-|-|TRBV18|TRBJ1-6
CASSPRGAGNNSPLHF
TGTGCCAGCTCACCACGTGGCGCGGGCAATAATTCACCCCTCCACTTT
>-|-|TRBV7-9|TRBJ2-6
CASRPDSSGANVLTF
TGTGCCAGCAGGCCCGACAGCTCTGGGGCCAACGTCCTGACTTTC
>TRBD1|-|TRBV28|TRBJ2-1
CASSLGSGTVYNEQFF
TGTGCCAGCAGTTTAGGCTCCGGGACAGTATACAATGAGCAGTTCTTC
>-|few|TRBV6-1|TRBJ2-7
CASSEIRRGPAYEQYF
TGTGCCAGCAGTGAAATTAGGAGGGGGCCTGCCTACGAGCAGTACTTC
>TRBD2|-|TRBV7-8|TRBJ2-1
CASSPRTSGISEQFF
TGTGCCAGCAGCCCGCGGACTAGCGGGATTAGTGAGCAGTTCTTC
>-|-|TRBV27|TRBJ2-7
CASSYRKVGGYEQYF
TGTGCCAGCAGTTACCGAAAGGTGGGAGGCTACGAGCAGTACTTC
>TRBD1|-|TRBV28|TRBJ1-2
CASSGLGQGLLYGYTF
TGTGCCAGCAGCGGCCTTGGACAGGGTCTTCTCTATGGCTACACCTTC
>TRBD1|-|TRBV7-8|TRBJ2-6
CASHSTGSGANVLTF
TGTGCCAGCCATTCGACAGGGTCAGGGGCCAACGTCCTGACTTTC
>TRBD2|-|TRBV27|TRBJ2-1
CASSGSGLAGGASSYNEQFF
TGTGCCAGCAGTGGGTCGGGACTAGCGGGAGGGGCTAGCTCCTACAATGAGCAGTTCTTC
>TRBD2|few|TRBV6-1|TRBJ2-7
CASREGLAGGEQYF
TGTGCCAGCAGGGAGGGGCTAGCGGGAGGCGAGCAGTACTTC
>TRBD2|-|TRBV4-3|TRBJ2-3
CASSPSVAGVLGTDTQYF
TGCGCCAGCAGCCCAAGTGTAGCGGGGGTTCTGGGCACAGATACGCAGTATTTT
>TRBD2|-|TRBV28|TRBJ2-7
CASSSSSGRSEQYF
TGTGCCAGCAGTTCGTCTAGCGGGCGGAGCGAGCAGTACTTC
>-|-|TRBV30|TRBJ1-6
CAWRSSGYYNSPLHF
TGTGCCTGGAGGTCCTCAGGGTACTATAATTCACCCCTCCACTTT
>TRBD2|-|TRBV7-2|TRBJ2-1
CASNHRGGNEQFF
TGTGCCAGCAACCACCGGGGGGGGAATGAGCAGTTCTTC
>-|-|TRBV5-1|TRBJ2-3
CASKHEVRDTQYF
TGCGCCAGCAAACACGAGGTTCGGGATACGCAGTATTTT
>-|-|TRBV11-3|TRBJ2-1
CASSLDYPGNEQFF
TGTGCCAGCAGCTTAGACTACCCGGGGAATGAGCAGTTCTTC
>TRBD1|few|TRBV6-5|TRBJ1-1
CASSYSQGLGTEAFF
TGTGCCAGCAGTTACTCACAGGGGTTGGGAACTGAAGCTTTCTTT
>-|-|TRBV28|TRBJ2-3
CASSFGRAGGDTQYF
TGTGCCAGCAGTTTCGGGCGGGCCGGAGGAGATACGCAGTATTTT